This is a list of T cell receptor beta chains from one sample in a study of blood T cell repertoires in COVID-19. Sequenced by immunoSEQ multiplex PCR; TCRdb stores in-frame clones only, minus some. The top ten clones hold 7.5% to 10% of a sample with about 280,000 clones, approximately 83% of them seen once. The sample was peripheral blood. These receptors were collected from a woman aged 50 to 60 who had recovered from COVID-19. Both conserved end residues are part of each CDR3.

v_gene: TRBV19
CDR3aa: CASSIDLTTQTYEQYF

v_gene: TRBV27
CDR3aa: CASSLAGAYNEQFF

v_gene: TRBV7-3
CDR3aa: CASSPEGGRGYNEQFF

v_gene: TRBV30
CDR3aa: CAWSVVRRIGGYGQYF

v_gene: TRBV7-6
CDR3aa: CASSVGQIAGELFF

v_gene: TRBV2
CDR3aa: CASTPQGTITGELFF

v_gene: TRBV5-8
CDR3aa: CASSLAQGVAQHF

v_gene: TRBV6-4
CDR3aa: CASSPNTMISTDTQYF

v_gene: TRBV2
CDR3aa: CASSEAPRRDEKLFF

v_gene: TRBV2
CDR3aa: CASRIRGGNEKLFF

v_gene: TRBV13
CDR3aa: CASSFGEGYEQYF

v_gene: TRBV12-3/TRBV12-4
CDR3aa: CASSLGLYEQYF

v_gene: TRBV27
CDR3aa: CASSQSGAGHTGELFF

v_gene: TRBV6-1
CDR3aa: CASSEVRAGGLHGYTF

v_gene: TRBV3-1/TRBV3-2
CDR3aa: CASSPAPERTSYEQYF

v_gene: TRBV9
CDR3aa: CASSTGVTNEKLFF

v_gene: TRBV3-1/TRBV3-2
CDR3aa: CASSQGQINTGELFF

v_gene: TRBV7-6
CDR3aa: CASSPRQQSTDTQYF

v_gene: TRBV19
CDR3aa: CASSTSGGTDTQYF

v_gene: TRBV11-3
CDR3aa: CASSTSEGFEQFF

v_gene: TRBV11-2
CDR3aa: CASRRIQGAYEQYF

v_gene: TRBV11-3
CDR3aa: CASSLDGARAYEQYF

v_gene: TRBV5-4
CDR3aa: CASSADRVTASEQYF

v_gene: TRBV9
CDR3aa: CASSELAVSSYNEQFF

v_gene: TRBV5-6
CDR3aa: CASSHRTERSGNTIYF

v_gene: TRBV7-3
CDR3aa: CASSPHSSYNSPLHF

v_gene: TRBV28
CDR3aa: CASSIRGENNEQFF

v_gene: TRBV24-1
CDR3aa: CATSDNRGGIGQPQHF

v_gene: TRBV5-4
CDR3aa: CASAFGGTEAFF

v_gene: TRBV5-1
CDR3aa: CASSLSGQGQETQYF

v_gene: TRBV28
CDR3aa: CASSRLGQGTNEKLFF

v_gene: TRBV29-1
CDR3aa: CSASAGGWYYGYTF

v_gene: TRBV5-1
CDR3aa: CASSVTRRRAGETQYF

v_gene: TRBV28
CDR3aa: CASSFPQDTIGSPLHF

v_gene: TRBV5-1
CDR3aa: CASSLGTGVGNEQFF

v_gene: TRBV24-1
CDR3aa: CATSDSGKETQYF

v_gene: TRBV10-3
CDR3aa: CAISDQTYEQYF

v_gene: TRBV11-2
CDR3aa: CASSSLTGRSYEQYF

v_gene: TRBV30
CDR3aa: CAWDRGSYEQYF

v_gene: TRBV6-5
CDR3aa: CASRDRGETQYF

v_gene: TRBV7-9
CDR3aa: CASSLDRRLGGTIYF

v_gene: TRBV4-2
CDR3aa: CASSHPGQGPNQPQHF

v_gene: TRBV5-1
CDR3aa: CASSTGTGANVLTF

v_gene: TRBV12-3/TRBV12-4
CDR3aa: CASSTHGGYEQYF

v_gene: TRBV7-8
CDR3aa: CASSLGNTGIDYEQYF

v_gene: TRBV6-2/TRBV6-3
CDR3aa: CASSPRRGSYEQYF

v_gene: TRBV4-2
CDR3aa: CASSNILADPDTQYF

v_gene: TRBV5-6
CDR3aa: CASRLGQQETQYF